The 8 T cell receptor beta chains below were found in one sample sequenced in a study of blood T cells in healthy people across ages. Combining a sample-barcoded 5' primer with a J-beta primer mix, a second PCR ran for 7 to 11 cycles. TCRdb recomputed calls from the 5' RACE reads with MiXCR, one row per CDR3 protein. The sample carries around 1,600,000 distinct CDR3 sequences, roughly two fifths recorded once. Input material: blood. The receptors were sampled from a woman aged 18-30 years in good health.

Comment on this clonotype: Since a much larger clone is just one base distant, this may be a read error. The gene calls are TRBV4-3 and TRBJ2-1; unclear D gene. The J call may be faulty, since TRBJ2-7 better matches the DNA end. The CDR3 covers 15 residues. Germline CDR1 and CDR2: LGHNA and YSLEER. The CDR3 nucleotides are TGCGCCAGCAGCCAAGCATTAAAGCGCTACAATGAGCAGTACTTC. Its translation is CASSQALKRYNEQYF.

This clonotype has only a few counts. This chain uses TRBV29-1 with TRBJ2-3; 7 nucleotides line up with TRBD1. J gave up 0 bases and V 6 bases, and 9 bases lay outside the gene matches. The V gene's germline CDR1 is SQVTM and CDR2 ANQGSEA. The CDR3 consists of 15 residues. This CDR3 is CSVAYRGSSTDTQYF. CDR3 nucleotide sequence: TGCAGCGTAGCATACAGGGGTTCCAGCACAGATACGCAGTATTTT.

This chain links TRBV27 with TRBJ2-1; D tentatively reads TRBD1 or TRBD2 (5 bases each). The germline gives CDR1 MNHEY, CDR2 SMNVEV (reference sequence). V shed 7 bases and J shed 2 bases, with 15 bases lying between them. The CDR3 is 15 amino acids. CDR3 sequence: CASKLTRGPYNEQFF. The CDR3 bases are TGTGCCAGCAAGCTAACTCGGGGCCCCTACAATGAGCAGTTCTTC.

This clonotype was counted between two and nine times. The gene calls are TRBV20-1 and TRBJ1-1, with D uncertain. The germline V gene encodes CDR1 DFQATT and CDR2 SNEGSKA (reference sequence). With 6 bases removed from V and 1 base from J, the gap between germline ends came to 12 bases. The CDR3 totals 13 residues. CDR3 in amino acids: CSAPRAGNTEAFF. CDR3 sequence (DNA): TGCAGTGCCCCCCGGGCCGGGAACACTGAAGCTTTCTTT.

The chain links TRBV12-5 to TRBJ2-1, with D possibly matching TRBD1 (6 bases). This CDR3 is built from 16 residues. V lost 0 bases and J 0 bases, leaving 9 bases between the germline ends. From germline, CDR1 is LGHNT and CDR2 FRNRAP. CDR3 nucleotides: TGTGCTAGTGGTTTGGTGACAGGTAGCTCCTACAATGAGCAGTTCTTC. Amino acids: CASGLVTGSSYNEQFF.

The chain recombines TRBV7-9 with TRBJ2-5; D uncertain. Trimming removed 1 base from V and 11 bases from J, with 14 bases in between. CDR1 and CDR2 from the germline V gene are SEHNR and FQNEAQ (reference sequence). The length of the CDR3 is 13 residues. CDR3 sequence reads: CASSLVSGEEQYF. In DNA form, the CDR3 reads TGTGCCAGCAGCTTAGTTTCTGGGGAAGAGCAGTACTTC.

The genes are TRBV9 and TRBJ2-1, with a weak D call TRBD2 (5 bases). CDR3 size: 15 residues. Germline values: CDR1 SGDLS, CDR2 YYNGEE. V lost 2 bases and J lost 4, with 13 bases in between. In DNA form, the CDR3 reads TGTGCCAGCAGCGTCAGCGGCAACTCTTACAATGAGCAGTTCTTC. The encoded protein is CASSVSGNSYNEQFF.

This clonotype was seen at least ten times. CDR3 region: CASSGSGTSVSSYEQYF. CDR3 in DNA: TGTGCCAGCAGCGGCTCCGGGACTAGCGTCTCTTCCTACGAGCAGTACTTC. The chain links TRBV7-9 to TRBJ2-7, with 10 bases aligning to TRBD2. The CDR3 contains 17 residues. The J segment lost 1 base and the V segment lost 5 bases, leaving 11 bases of the junction unmatched. Germline V gives CDR1 SEHNR, CDR2 FQNEAQ (reference sequence).